This entry features one T cell receptor beta chain sequence. This sample stems from a study of blood T cell repertoires in COVID-19. Study background: Whether acute or convalescent, the COVID-19 samples came from the United States, Italy and Spain. T cells, B-cell-depleted T cells, or PBMCs provided the cDNA or gDNA that served as material.

CDR1 is LGHDT, CDR2 YNNKEL, per germline (reference sequence). Trimming cost V 4 bases and J 5 bases, with 15 bases left between them. The CDR3 spans 14 residues. Original data processing: Estimated nucleated cell counts came from reference gene primer amplification. Profiled with immunoSEQ multiplex PCR; TCRdb holds only in-frame clones, not every one. The V and J calls and clone size are taken from that table; D and trimming were inferred from the DNA. The data contain roughly 330,000 clones, roughly 90% of them singletons. The chain joins TRBV3-1 (or the pseudogene TRBV3-2) to TRBJ2-7, with TRBD2 as a possible D gene (5 bases). Sequencing was carried out using peripheral blood. The clonotype comes from a man aged 18 to 35 who had recovered from COVID-19. The DNA of the CDR3 is TGTGCCAGCAGCCCCGCGGGTGTGATCCACGAGCAGTACTTC. This encodes CASSPAGVIHEQYF.